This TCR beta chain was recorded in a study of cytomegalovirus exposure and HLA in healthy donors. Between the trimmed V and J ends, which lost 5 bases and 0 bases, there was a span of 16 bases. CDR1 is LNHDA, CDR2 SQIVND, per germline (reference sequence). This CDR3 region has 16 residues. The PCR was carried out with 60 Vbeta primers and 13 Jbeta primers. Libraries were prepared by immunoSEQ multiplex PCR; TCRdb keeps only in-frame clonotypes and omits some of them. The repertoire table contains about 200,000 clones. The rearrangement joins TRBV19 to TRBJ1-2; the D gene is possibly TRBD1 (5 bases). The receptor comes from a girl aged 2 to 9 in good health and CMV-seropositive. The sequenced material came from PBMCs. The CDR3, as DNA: TGTGCCAGTAGTTTGGGACCTGGAGGGGCTAACTATGGCTACACCTTC. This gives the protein CASSLGPGGANYGYTF.